These 27 T cell receptor beta chains share one sample of origin, sequenced in a study of T cell responses to AZD1222 COVID-19 vaccine. Assay used: immunoSEQ multiplex PCR; TCRdb lists only in-frame clones, some missing. Among about 130,000 clones, roughly 90% were seen once, and the ten largest hold 4.4%. Here the sequenced sample was peripheral blood, taken on day 0 of AZD1222 vaccination. The receptors come from an adult in good health.

In the case of this clone: The same CDR3 is also encoded by other DNA sequences in this sample. This chain joins TRBV11-3 and TRBJ1-1; perhaps TRBD1 as D (6 bases). The CDR3 runs 14 residues. V lost 5 bases to trimming and J lost 4 bases, with 14 bases between them. CDR1 and CDR2 from the germline V gene are SGHNT and YENEEA. The chain's CDR3 is CASSLRQEGTEAFF. CDR3 sequence (DNA): TGTGCCAGCAGCCTCCGACAGGAGGGCACTGAAGCTTTCTTT.

This clone turned up a few times. J is TRBJ2-5 and V is TRBV4-1; 7 positions match TRBD1. The CDR3 is 15 residues long. Germline-derived CDR1 and CDR2 are MGHRA and YSYEKL. The V gene end was trimmed by 4 bases and the J gene end by 4 bases; junction bases not matched to a gene: 9. CDR3: CASSPPDREPETQYF. CDR3 bases: TGCGCCAGCAGCCCCCCCGACAGGGAACCAGAGACCCAGTACTTC.

This chain links TRBV4-1 with TRBJ1-6; D is undetermined. Trimming cost V 4 bases and J 9 bases, with 16 bases left between them. From germline, CDR1 is MGHRA and CDR2 YSYEKL. CDR3 length: 15 amino acids. CDR3 DNA sequence: TGCGCCAGCAGCCCGAAGTTAGGGAATAGTTCACCCCTCCACTTT. Residues: CASSPKLGNSSPLHF.

This chain joins TRBV12-3 or TRBV12-4 and TRBJ2-1, with unresolved D. Trimming shortened V by 6 bases and J by 9 bases, and 12 bases separated the two germline ends. CDR3 length equals 12 residues. CDR3 DNA: TGTGCCAGCAGCTCCGGACCGGGTGAGCAGTTCTTC. It translates to CASSSGPGEQFF.

V gene TRBV9 combines with J gene TRBJ2-2; TRBD2 matches at 14 bases. V dropped 5 bases and J dropped 3; count of bases not matched to a gene: 0. The CDR3 extends over 15 amino acids. Germline CDR1 is SGDLS and CDR2 is YYNGEE. The chain's CDR3 is CASRGLAGDTGELFF. In DNA, the CDR3 is TGTGCCAGCAGGGGACTAGCGGGGGACACCGGGGAGCTGTTTTTT.

V gene TRBV27 combines with J gene TRBJ1-6; maybe TRBD1 (5 bases). CDR1 MNHEY and CDR2 SMNVEV come from the germline V gene (reference sequence). This CDR3 has 15 residues. V gave up 6 bases and J gave up 6 bases, with 15 bases separating them. The CDR3 sequence: CASSEADRSNSPLHF. The CDR3 DNA reads TGTGCCAGCAGCGAAGCTGACAGAAGTAATTCACCCCTCCACTTT.

CDR3 coding DNA: TGTGCCAGCAGCTTAAGAACGCTTGGCACAGATACGCAGTATTTT. Translated, it gives CASSLRTLGTDTQYF. The rearrangement joins TRBV7-8 to TRBJ2-3; unclear D gene. V shed 2 bases and J shed 1 base, with 10 bases lying between them. The CDR3 has 15 residues. Germline lookup yields CDR1 SGHVS and CDR2 FQNEAQ.

In DNA form, the CDR3 reads TGTGCCAGCAGTCTAAACGGGGGTCCAGTCTACGAGCAGTACTTC. This encodes CASSLNGGPVYEQYF. The rearrangement links TRBV6-5 to TRBJ2-7; D is perhaps TRBD2 (6 bases). This CDR3 has 15 residues. The V gene's germline CDR1 is MNHEY and CDR2 SVGAGI. V dropped 5 bases and J dropped 3 bases, with 17 bases sitting between them.

The chain recombines TRBV9 with TRBJ1-1; D is undetermined. The V gene lost 0 bases and the J gene lost 0 bases, with 0 bases spanning the gap. The CDR3 consists of 12 residues. CDR1 and CDR2 from the germline V gene are SGDLS and YYNGEE. CDR3 DNA sequence: TGTGCCAGCAGCGTAGTGAACACTGAAGCTTTCTTT. Protein: CASSVVNTEAFF.

The chain links TRBV18 to TRBJ2-1, with 11 bases identical to TRBD2. Germline assignment: CDR1 KGHSH and CDR2 LQKENI. V lost 0 bases and J lost 8; bases outside the gene matches: 3. The CDR3 is made up of 15 amino acids. The CDR3 reads CASSPPTSGKDEQFF. CDR3 bases: TGTGCCAGCTCACCACCGACTAGCGGGAAGGATGAGCAGTTCTTC. The entire variable domain, with the rest obtained from reference TRBV18 and TRBJ2-1, is as follows: NAGVMQNPRHLVRRRGQEARLRCSPMKGHSHVYWYRQLPEEGLKFMVYLQKENIIDESGMPKERFSAEFPKEGPSILRIQQVVRGDSAAYFCASSPPTSGKDEQFFGPGTRLTVL.

The chain combines TRBV5-4 with TRBJ2-7; D call uncertain. The CDR3 covers 14 residues. Germline V gene sequence: CDR1 SGHNT, CDR2 YYREEE (reference sequence). Trimming took off 0 bases at V and 6 bases at J, with 13 bases between the two ends. CDR3 amino acids: CASSLGDSRSEQYF. Here the CDR3 DNA reads TGTGCCAGCAGCTTGGGAGACTCGCGAAGCGAGCAGTACTTC.

The chain couples TRBV15 to TRBJ1-4; D is ambiguous. Germline V gene lookup returns CDR1 LNHNV and CDR2 YYDKDF (reference sequence). CDR3 length equals 14 residues. The V and J ends lost 5 bases and 3 bases respectively, with 10 bases between them. The CDR3 here is CATSRWGPNEKLFF. The CDR3 nucleotides are TGTGCCACCAGCCGGTGGGGTCCTAATGAAAAACTGTTTTTT.

The chain combines TRBV5-8 with TRBJ1-3, with a tentative D call TRBD1 (5 bases). The CDR3 has 15 amino acids. The germline gives CDR1 SGHTS, CDR2 YDEGEE. With 3 bases removed from V and 0 bases from J, the gap between germline ends came to 10 bases. CDR3 region: CASSSDRTSGNTIYF. DNA of the CDR3: TGTGCCAGCAGCTCAGACAGAACCTCTGGAAACACCATATATTTT. Looking up the rest from reference TRBV5-8 and TRBJ1-3 gives the full variable domain: EAGVTQSPTHLIKTRGQQATLRCSPISGHTSVYWYQQALGLGLQFLLWYDEGEERNRGNFPPRFSGRQFPNYSSELNVNALELEDSALYLCASSSDRTSGNTIYFGEGSWLTVV.

The V and J genes are TRBV21-1 and TRBJ1-1. TRBV21-1 is flagged as a pseudogene. This CDR3 spans 15 amino acids. As DNA, the CDR3 is TGTGCCAGCAGCAAAGGTGGAGGGCTGAACACTGAAGCTTTCTTT. This sequence encodes CASSKGGGLNTEAFF.

J is TRBJ1-2 and V is TRBV10-3; 8 bases are shared with TRBD1. The CDR3 contains 14 residues. The trim removed 3 bases at V and 2 bases at J, leaving 2 bases unmatched. From germline, CDR1 is ENHRY and CDR2 SYGVKD. CDR3 DNA sequence: TGTGCCATCAGTGAACGACAGGGGAACTATGGCTACACCTTC. Translated, it gives CAISERQGNYGYTF.

CDR3: CASSLTEIQETQYF. CDR3 nucleotide sequence: TGTGCCAGCAGCTTAACTGAGATACAAGAGACCCAGTACTTC. J is TRBJ2-5 and V is TRBV7-8, with D hard to call. The germline V gene has CDR1 SGHVS and CDR2 FQNEAQ. The CDR3 covers 14 residues. V was clipped by 2 bases and J by 2 bases, with 9 bases between them.

The rearrangement joins TRBV21-1 to TRBJ1-6. TRBV21-1 is noted as a pseudogene. The CDR3 sequence is 13 residues long. The CDR3 sequence is CASSWSKGSPLHF. CDR3 in DNA: TGTGCCAGCAGCTGGTCAAAGGGCTCACCCCTCCACTTT.

This rearrangement joins TRBV30 to TRBJ1-1, with 9 bases fitting TRBD1. The germline CDR1 and CDR2 sequences are GTSNPN and SVGIG (reference sequence). The ends lost 4 bases at V and 0 bases at J; junction bases unmatched: 6. CDR3 length: 15 residues. The CDR3 region has the DNA TGTGCCTGGAATAATTACAGGGGGCTGAACACTGAAGCTTTCTTT. Translated, it gives CAWNNYRGLNTEAFF.

Only a few counts were recorded for this clone. The chain employs TRBV6-2 or TRBV6-3 and TRBJ1-2; D remains unclear. This CDR3 region has 14 residues. From germline, CDR1 is MNHEY and CDR2 SVGEGT. The V end lost 2 bases, the J end lost 5 bases, and 12 bases lay between the germline ends. The chain's CDR3 is CASSYAERKYGYTF. The CDR3, as DNA: TGTGCCAGCAGTTACGCCGAAAGGAAGTATGGCTACACCTTC.

The chain employs TRBV24-1 and TRBJ2-2, with a possible D match to TRBD1 (6 bases). CDR1 KGHDR and CDR2 SFDVKD come from the germline V gene. Trimming cost V 6 bases and J 2 bases, with 15 bases left between them. The CDR3 has 16 residues. CDR3 sequence (DNA): TGTGCCACCAGTTCAACCGGGACAACTAACACCGGGGAGCTGTTTTTT. Translating it yields CATSSTGTTNTGELFF.

The chain couples TRBV19 to TRBJ1-2, with a weak D call TRBD1 (6 bases). The CDR3 extends over 14 amino acids. The germline V and J ends were trimmed by 3 bases and 8 bases, with 16 bases remaining between them. Germline CDR1 and CDR2: LNHDA and SQIVND (reference sequence). The CDR3 protein is CASSIEQGLYGYTF. The CDR3 DNA follows: TGTGCCAGTAGTATTGAACAGGGTTTGTACGGCTACACCTTC.

This clone was recorded only once. The V call is TRBV19, the J call TRBJ2-1, with 8 bases that match TRBD1. After removal of 5 bases from V and 9 bases from J, the junction contained 9 bases not matched to a gene. The V gene's germline CDR1 is LNHDA and CDR2 SQIVND (reference sequence). CDR3 size: 14 residues. The CDR3 loop is CASSADRVKGEQFF. The CDR3 DNA is TGTGCCAGTAGTGCGGACAGGGTCAAGGGTGAGCAGTTCTTC.

CDR3 nucleotide sequence: TGTGCCTGGAGTGCCCGCAGGGGCTACACCTTC. Translated: CAWSARRGYTF. The chain employs TRBV30 and TRBJ1-2; D ambiguous. Trimming stripped 1 base from V and 8 bases from J, with 8 bases between. The CDR3 sequence is 11 residues long. CDR1 and CDR2 (germline): GTSNPN, SVGIG (reference sequence).

The CDR3 protein is CASSQEDLTEAFF. As DNA, the CDR3 is TGTGCCAGCAGCCAAGAAGATCTGACCGAAGCTTTCTTT. V usage is TRBV3-1 (or the pseudogene TRBV3-2) and J usage is TRBJ1-1, with D unresolved. With 0 bases removed from V and 8 bases from J, the gap between germline ends came to 10 bases. The CDR3 length is 13 residues. CDR1 and CDR2 (germline): LGHDT, YNNKEL (reference sequence).

This clone has only a few counts. The chain couples TRBV19 to TRBJ1-5; no clear D. Deletions cut 7 bases from V and 4 bases from J, with 11 bases between. This CDR3 contains 13 residues. Germline V gene lookup returns CDR1 LNHDA and CDR2 SQIVND (reference sequence). This chain's CDR3 is CASNPSENQPQHF. The DNA for the CDR3 is TGTGCCAGTAACCCTTCCGAAAATCAGCCCCAGCATTTT.

The chain carries TRBV29-1 and TRBJ2-7; possible D gene TRBD1, 5 bases. V lost 6 bases and J 1 base, leaving 13 bases between the germline ends. Germline V gene lookup returns CDR1 SQVTM and CDR2 ANQGSEA. The length of the CDR3 is 13 residues. The CDR3 DNA reads as TGCAGCGTCCCCGACAGCTTTTCCTACGAGCAGTACTTC. Translation: CSVPDSFSYEQYF.

As to this clone: One junction end does not reproduce the germline sequence, and a read error may be involved. This chain joins TRBV7-3 and TRBJ1-4; the D gene is possibly TRBD1 (6 bases). The V gene's germline CDR1 is SGHTA and CDR2 FQGTGA. CDR3 length: 15 amino acids. CDR3 coding DNA: TGTGCCAGCAGCGCCCCAGGGGCCGCTAACGAAAAACTGTTTTTT. Translation gives CASSAPGAANEKLFF.